Shown below are 4 T cell receptor beta chains from a single sample sequenced in a study of cytomegalovirus exposure and HLA in healthy donors. Use of 60 Vbeta and 13 Jbeta primers characterized the PCR. Clones were read by immunoSEQ multiplex PCR, and TCRdb kept only the in-frame ones, dropping some. The table has under 150,000 clones, approximately 70% seen once. Material for sequencing was PBMCs. Receptor source: a woman aged 40 to 50 in good health and CMV-seronegative.

The count of this clone is one. The V and J genes are TRBV28 and TRBJ2-2; tentatively, D is TRBD1 (5 bases). The V gene's germline CDR1 is MDHEN and CDR2 SYDVKM. Deletions cut 4 bases from V and 5 bases from J, with 11 bases between. There are 14 residues in the CDR3. CDR3 residues: CASSSGKGTGELFF. The CDR3 nucleotides read TGTGCCAGCAGTTCAGGGAAGGGGACCGGGGAGCTGTTTTTT.

J is TRBJ1-2 and V is TRBV11-3, with D perhaps matching TRBD1 (6 bases). Trimming shortened V by 5 bases and J by 6 bases, and 13 bases separated the two germline ends. The CDR3 has 13 residues. Germline-derived CDR1 and CDR2 are SGHNT and YENEEA. The CDR3 sequence is CASSGNTGHGYTF. Here the CDR3 DNA reads TGTGCCAGCAGCGGTAATACAGGGCATGGCTACACCTTC.

This sequence joins TRBV7-9 and TRBJ2-5; TRBD1 aligns across 9 bases. The CDR3 extends over 15 amino acids. V was clipped by 4 bases and J by 4 bases; unmatched bases: 7. CDR1 SEHNR and CDR2 FQNEAQ come from the germline V gene (reference sequence). CDR3 sequence reads: CASSSGQGGVETQYF. As DNA, the CDR3 is TGTGCCAGCAGCTCGGGACAGGGCGGGGTAGAGACCCAGTACTTC.

V usage is TRBV9 and J usage is TRBJ2-1; TRBD2 matches 8 bases. This CDR3 contains 16 residues. Germline CDR1 is SGDLS and CDR2 is YYNGEE. V lost 0 bases to trimming and J lost 6 bases; unmatched junction nucleotides: 8. The CDR3 bases are TGTGCCAGCAGCGTAGCTCCGGGGGGGCCGGGCAATGAGCAGTTCTTC. It translates to CASSVAPGGPGNEQFF.